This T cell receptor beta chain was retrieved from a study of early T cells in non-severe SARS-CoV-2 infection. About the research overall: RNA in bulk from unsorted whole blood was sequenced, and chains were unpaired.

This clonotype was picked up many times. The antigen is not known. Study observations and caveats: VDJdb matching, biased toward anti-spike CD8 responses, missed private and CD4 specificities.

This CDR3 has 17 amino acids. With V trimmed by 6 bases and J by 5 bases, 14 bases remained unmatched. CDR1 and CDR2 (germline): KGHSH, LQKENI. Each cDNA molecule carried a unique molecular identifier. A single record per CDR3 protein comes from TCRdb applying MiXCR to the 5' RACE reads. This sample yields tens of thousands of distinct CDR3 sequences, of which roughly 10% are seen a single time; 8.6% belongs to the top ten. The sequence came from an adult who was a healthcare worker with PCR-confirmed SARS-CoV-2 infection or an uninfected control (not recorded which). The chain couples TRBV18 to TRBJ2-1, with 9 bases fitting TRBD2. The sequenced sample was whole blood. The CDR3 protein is CASSFSIGSGSNNEQFF. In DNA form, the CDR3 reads TGTGCCAGCTCGTTCTCAATTGGTAGCGGGAGTAACAATGAGCAGTTCTTC.